Sequencing of this TCR beta chain was carried out in a study of OX40 agonist ivuxolimab in advanced cancers. Looking at the study overall: The dose of intravenous ivuxolimab that patients received every 2 weeks ranged from 0.01 to 10 mg/kg.

The method was immunoSEQ multiplex PCR; TCRdb's version includes in-frame clones alone and lacks a portion of them. Of about 67,000 clones in the sample, around 87% were seen once. In regard to this clone: Antigen specificity is unknown.

CDR3 length equals 19 residues. Deletions cut 5 bases from V and 0 bases from J, with 21 bases between. Germline CDR1 SGDLS, CDR2 YYNGEE. Study-level points and caveats: Which antigen the expanded peripheral T cells recognized is unknown.

The origin of this receptor is an adult with an advanced solid tumor such as melanoma, head and neck, liver or kidney cancer. V gene TRBV9 combines with J gene TRBJ1-6, with no clear D. This specimen was CD4+ or CD8+ T cells sorted from blood, taken in a trial of the OX40 agonist ivuxolimab. This CDR3 is CASSPRPLGWSSYNSPLHF. The DNA of the CDR3 is TGTGCCAGCAGTCCGCGGCCCCTGGGTTGGAGCTCCTATAATTCACCCCTCCACTTT. Together with reference TRBV9 and TRBJ1-6, the CDR3 gives the full variable domain: DSGVTQTPKHLITATGQRVTLRCSPRSGDLSVYWYQQSLDQGLQFLIQYYNGEERAKGNILERFSAQQFPDLHSELNLSSLELGDSALYFCASSPRPLGWSSYNSPLHFGNGTRLTVT.